This is a list of T cell receptor beta chains from one sample in a study of T-cell memory formation after mild COVID-19. A single record per CDR3 protein comes from TCRdb applying MiXCR to the 5' RACE reads. The table includes around 80,000 distinct CDR3 sequences, approximately 15% detected once. Source material: PBMCs or a T cell subset sorted from them (not recorded which). These TCRs come from an adult woman who had mild COVID-19 (a few samples of this study predate the infection). Cell type and time point are not known. Both conserved end residues are part of each CDR3. A D gene is named only where the DNA matches it firmly. Clone size appears in some rows only: once, few, many, or a class for an expanded clone.

cdr3_aa cdr3_nt j_call clone_size v_call d_call
CASSDTGTYEQYF TGTGCCAGCAGCGATACAGGGACCTACGAGCAGTACTTC TRBJ2-7 few TRBV6-2/TRBV6-3 NA
CSAYRLVSPDTQYF TGCAGTGCTTATCGACTAGTTTCTCCAGATACGCAGTATTTT TRBJ2-3 few TRBV20-1 NA
CSARLRQGGYEQYF TGCAGTGCTAGACTCCGACAAGGGGGCTACGAGCAGTACTTC TRBJ2-7 NA TRBV20-1 NA
CASSTPGQANEQFF TGTGCCAGCAGCACCCCCGGGCAGGCCAATGAGCAGTTCTTC TRBJ2-1 NA TRBV5-6 NA
CASSLTPVGRNTEAFF TGTGCCAGCAGCTTAACTCCAGTGGGAAGGAACACTGAAGCTTTCTTT TRBJ1-1 many TRBV7-3 NA
CASSFIAGSTDTQYF TGTGCCAGCAGCTTCATAGCGGGGAGCACAGATACGCAGTATTTT TRBJ2-3 few TRBV7-6 TRBD2
CASSEASGPYEQYF TGTGCCAGCAGTGAGGCTAGCGGGCCGTACGAGCAGTACTTC TRBJ2-7 many TRBV2 TRBD2
CASSFSGNTEAFF TGTGCCAGCAGCTTTTCGGGGAACACTGAAGCTTTCTTT TRBJ1-1 many TRBV5-6 NA
CSVEEDGEPSSYEQYF TGCAGCGTTGAGGAGGATGGTGAACCGAGCTCCTACGAGCAGTACTTC TRBJ2-7 NA TRBV29-1 NA
CATSRPATGVSYEQYF TGTGCCACCAGCAGGCCGGCCACAGGAGTCTCCTACGAGCAGTACTTC TRBJ2-7 NA TRBV15 NA
CASSLEYGELFF TGCGCCAGCAGCCTAGAGTACGGGGAGCTGTTTTTT TRBJ2-2 few TRBV5-1 NA
CASRAGPSDYEQYF TGCGCCAGCAGGGCGGGACCAAGTGACTACGAGCAGTACTTC TRBJ2-7 few TRBV5-1 NA
CSAKPGTSGRSSPYNEQFF TGCAGTGCTAAGCCCGGGACTAGCGGGAGAAGTTCGCCTTACAATGAGCAGTTCTTC TRBJ2-1 few TRBV20-1 TRBD2
CASSSLPPTDYSYEQYF TGTGCCAGTTCCTCCTTACCTCCGACGGACTACTCCTACGAGCAGTACTTC TRBJ2-7 few TRBV6-1 NA
CASSLLDNTGELFF TGTGCCAGCAGCTTATTGGATAACACCGGGGAGCTGTTTTTT TRBJ2-2 few TRBV7-6 NA
CASSHRPGPWSTDTQYF TGCGCCAGCAGCCACAGACCGGGACCCTGGAGCACAGATACGCAGTATTTT TRBJ2-3 few TRBV4-1 NA
CASSLVGGAYNEQFF TGTGCCAGCAGCTTGGTCGGGGGGGCCTACAATGAGCAGTTCTTC TRBJ2-1 NA TRBV5-6 TRBD2
CSVGLAYNEQFF TGCAGCGTGGGACTAGCCTACAATGAGCAGTTCTTC TRBJ2-1 few TRBV29-1 TRBD2
CAISDPPGQGDTGELFF TGTGCCATCAGTGACCCACCGGGACAGGGGGACACCGGGGAGCTGTTTTTT TRBJ2-2 few TRBV10-3 TRBD1
CASSQVRVDTEAFF TGCGCCAGCAGCCAAGTCAGGGTCGATACTGAAGCTTTCTTT TRBJ1-1 few TRBV4-1 NA
CSVETSEDYEQYF TGCAGCGTCGAGACAAGCGAGGACTACGAGCAGTACTTC TRBJ2-7 few TRBV29-1 NA
CASSVETSIADTQYF TGTGCCAGCAGCGTAGAGACTAGCATCGCAGATACGCAGTATTTT TRBJ2-3 NA TRBV9 TRBD2
CASTYGGGGYNEQFF TGTGCCAGCACCTACGGAGGGGGCGGGTACAATGAGCAGTTCTTC TRBJ2-1 many TRBV7-2 NA
CASSLGYSRGLSYEQYF TGTGCCAGCAGCTTGGGATACTCGCGAGGGCTCTCCTACGAGCAGTACTTC TRBJ2-7 NA TRBV11-2 NA
CSARDAGFNEQFF TGCAGTGCTAGAGACGCCGGGTTCAATGAGCAGTTCTTC TRBJ2-1 many TRBV20-1 NA
CSVPRGLAVSYNEQFF TGCAGCGTTCCCCGGGGGCTAGCGGTATCCTACAATGAGCAGTTCTTC TRBJ2-1 few TRBV29-1 NA
CSAGSGLTGEQYF TGCAGTGCTGGGTCGGGACTGACGGGCGAGCAGTACTTC TRBJ2-7 NA TRBV20-1 NA
CATSRVGRGEQFF TGTGCCACCAGCAGAGTGGGCAGGGGCGAGCAGTTCTTC TRBJ2-1 few TRBV15 NA